Sequencing of this TCR beta chain was carried out in a study of cytomegalovirus exposure and HLA in healthy donors. General study findings and limits: A later analysis found TCR association rates differed by HLA locus, highest for DRB1 and lowest for HLA-C.

With 5 bases removed from V and 7 bases from J, the gap between germline ends came to 10 bases. This CDR3 has 12 amino acids. The germline CDR1 and CDR2 sequences are SGHTA and FQGNSA. 60 Vbeta and 13 Jbeta primers were used in PCR. TCRdb's table, derived via immunoSEQ multiplex PCR, lists solely in-frame clones and lacks some. The data hold around 120,000 clones, with around 79% observed a single time. Comments on this clone: Its target is unknown.

This TCR derives from a woman between 35 and 50 years old in good health and CMV-seronegative. Material for sequencing was PBMCs. J is TRBJ2-3 and V is TRBV7-2; D uncertain. As DNA, the CDR3 is TGTGCCAGCAGCCTAGAGAGCAATACGCAGTATTTT. Encoded protein: CASSLESNTQYF.